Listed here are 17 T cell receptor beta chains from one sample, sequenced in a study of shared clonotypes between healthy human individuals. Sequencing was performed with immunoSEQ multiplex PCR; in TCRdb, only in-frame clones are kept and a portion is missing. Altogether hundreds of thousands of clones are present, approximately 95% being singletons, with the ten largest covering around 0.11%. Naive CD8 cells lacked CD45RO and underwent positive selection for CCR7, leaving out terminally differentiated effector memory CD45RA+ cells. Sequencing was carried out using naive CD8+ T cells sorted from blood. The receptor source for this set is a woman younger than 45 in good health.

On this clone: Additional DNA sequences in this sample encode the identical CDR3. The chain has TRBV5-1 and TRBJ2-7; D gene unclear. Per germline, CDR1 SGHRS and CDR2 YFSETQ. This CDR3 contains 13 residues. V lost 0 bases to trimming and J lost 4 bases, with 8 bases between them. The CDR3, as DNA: TGCGCCAGCAGCTTGGATCCCGGGTACGAGCAGTACTTC. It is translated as CASSLDPGYEQYF.

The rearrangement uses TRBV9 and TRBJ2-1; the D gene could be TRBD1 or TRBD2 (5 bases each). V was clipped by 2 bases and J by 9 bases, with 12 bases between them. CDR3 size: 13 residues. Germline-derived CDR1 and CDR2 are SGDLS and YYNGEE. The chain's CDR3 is CASSVTPGTEQFF. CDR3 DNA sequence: TGTGCCAGCAGCGTTACGCCCGGGACTGAGCAGTTCTTC.

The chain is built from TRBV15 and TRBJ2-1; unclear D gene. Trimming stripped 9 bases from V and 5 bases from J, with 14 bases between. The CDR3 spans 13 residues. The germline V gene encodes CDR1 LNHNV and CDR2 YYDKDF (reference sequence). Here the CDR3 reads CATQTVPNNEQFF. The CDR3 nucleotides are TGTGCCACACAGACTGTACCCAACAATGAGCAGTTCTTC.

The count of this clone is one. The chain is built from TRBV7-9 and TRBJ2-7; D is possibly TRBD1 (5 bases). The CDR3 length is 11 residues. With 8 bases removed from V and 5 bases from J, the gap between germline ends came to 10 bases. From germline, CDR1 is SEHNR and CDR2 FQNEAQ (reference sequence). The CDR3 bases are TGTGCCAGCGGGTGGGGCAACGAGCAGTACTTC. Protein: CASGWGNEQYF. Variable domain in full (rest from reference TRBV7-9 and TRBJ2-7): DTGVSQNPRHKITKRGQNVTFRCDPISEHNRLYWYRQTLGQGPEFLTYFQNEAQLEKSRLLSDRFSAERPKGSFSTLEIQRTEQGDSAMYLCASGWGNEQYFGPGTRLTVT.

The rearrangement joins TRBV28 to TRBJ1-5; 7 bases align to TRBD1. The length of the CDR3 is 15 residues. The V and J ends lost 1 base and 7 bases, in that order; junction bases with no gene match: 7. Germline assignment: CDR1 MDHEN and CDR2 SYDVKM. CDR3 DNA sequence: TGTGCCAGCAGTTTATACAGGGGAACTTTCCAGCCCCAGCATTTT. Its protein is CASSLYRGTFQPQHF. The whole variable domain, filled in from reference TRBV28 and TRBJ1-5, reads DVKVTQSSRYLVKRTGEKVFLECVQDMDHENMFWYRQDPGLGLRLIYFSYDVKMKEKGDIPEGYSVSREKKERFSLILESASTNQTSMYLCASSLYRGTFQPQHFGDGTRLSIL.

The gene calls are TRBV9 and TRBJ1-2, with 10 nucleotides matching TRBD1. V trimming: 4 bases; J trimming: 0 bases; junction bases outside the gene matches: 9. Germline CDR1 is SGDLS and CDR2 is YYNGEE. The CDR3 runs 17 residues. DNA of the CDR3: TGTGCCAGCAGCACAAGGACAGGGGGAGGCGCTAACTATGGCTACACCTTC. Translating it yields CASSTRTGGGANYGYTF.

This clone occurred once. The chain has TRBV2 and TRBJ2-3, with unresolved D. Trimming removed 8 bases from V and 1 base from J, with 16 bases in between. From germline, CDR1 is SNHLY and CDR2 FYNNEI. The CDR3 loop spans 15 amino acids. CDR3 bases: TGTGCCAGCTTTAAATCTTCTCTAGGCACAGATACGCAGTATTTT. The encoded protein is CASFKSSLGTDTQYF.

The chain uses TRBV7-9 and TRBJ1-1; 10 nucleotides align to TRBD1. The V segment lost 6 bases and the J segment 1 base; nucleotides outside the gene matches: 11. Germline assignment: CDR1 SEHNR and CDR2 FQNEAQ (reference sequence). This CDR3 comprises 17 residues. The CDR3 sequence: CASRLPGQGFPNTEAFF. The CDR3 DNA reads TGTGCCAGCAGGTTACCGGGACAGGGGTTTCCGAACACTGAAGCTTTCTTT.

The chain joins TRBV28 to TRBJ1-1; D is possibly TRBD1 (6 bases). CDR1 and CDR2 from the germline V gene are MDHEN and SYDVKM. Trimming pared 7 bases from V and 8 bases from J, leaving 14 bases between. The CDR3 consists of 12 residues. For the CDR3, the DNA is TGTGCCAGCACCACTGGCGGGACAGAAGCTTTCTTT. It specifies CASTTGGTEAFF.

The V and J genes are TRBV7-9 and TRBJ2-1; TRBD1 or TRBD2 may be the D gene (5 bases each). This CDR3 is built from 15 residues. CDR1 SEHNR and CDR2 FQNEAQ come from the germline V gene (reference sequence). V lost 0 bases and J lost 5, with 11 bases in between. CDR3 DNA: TGTGCCAGCAGCTTAGCCCAAGGGACCCACAATGAGCAGTTCTTC. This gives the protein CASSLAQGTHNEQFF.

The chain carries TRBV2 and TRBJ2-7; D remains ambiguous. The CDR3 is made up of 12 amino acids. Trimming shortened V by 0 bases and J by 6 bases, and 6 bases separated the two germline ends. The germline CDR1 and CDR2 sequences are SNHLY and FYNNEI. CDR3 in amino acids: CASSEAPGEQYF. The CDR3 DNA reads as TGTGCCAGCAGTGAAGCACCCGGCGAGCAGTACTTC.

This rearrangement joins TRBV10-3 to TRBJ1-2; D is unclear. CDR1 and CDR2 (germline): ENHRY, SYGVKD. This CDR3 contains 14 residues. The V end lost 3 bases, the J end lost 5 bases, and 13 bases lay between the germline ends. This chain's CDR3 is CAISDLSLGYGYTF. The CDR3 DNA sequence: TGTGCCATCAGTGACCTATCCCTGGGGTATGGCTACACCTTC.

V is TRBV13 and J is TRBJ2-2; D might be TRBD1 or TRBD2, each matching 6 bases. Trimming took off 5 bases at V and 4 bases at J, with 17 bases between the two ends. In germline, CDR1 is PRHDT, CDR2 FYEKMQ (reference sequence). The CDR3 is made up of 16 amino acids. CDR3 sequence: CASSAPLEGGTGELFF. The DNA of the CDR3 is TGTGCCAGCAGCGCCCCCCTCGAGGGGGGCACCGGGGAGCTGTTTTTT.

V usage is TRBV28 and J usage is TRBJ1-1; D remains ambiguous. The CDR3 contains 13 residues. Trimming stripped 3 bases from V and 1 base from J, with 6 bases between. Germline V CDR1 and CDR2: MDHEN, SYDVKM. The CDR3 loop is CASSFNSNTEAFF. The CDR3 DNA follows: TGTGCCAGCAGTTTTAACTCGAACACTGAAGCTTTCTTT.

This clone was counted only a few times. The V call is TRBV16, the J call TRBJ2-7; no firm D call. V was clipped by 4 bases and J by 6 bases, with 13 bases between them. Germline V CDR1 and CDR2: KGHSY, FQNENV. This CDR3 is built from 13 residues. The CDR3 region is CASSLEQWGEQYF. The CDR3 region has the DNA TGTGCCAGCAGCCTCGAACAATGGGGCGAGCAGTACTTC.

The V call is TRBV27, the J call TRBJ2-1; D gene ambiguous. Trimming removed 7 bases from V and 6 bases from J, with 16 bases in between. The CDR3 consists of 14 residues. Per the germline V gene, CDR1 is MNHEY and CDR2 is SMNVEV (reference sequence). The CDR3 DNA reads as TGTGCCAGCAAACCGTTAGCAGGCGGCAATGAGCAGTTCTTC. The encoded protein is CASKPLAGGNEQFF.

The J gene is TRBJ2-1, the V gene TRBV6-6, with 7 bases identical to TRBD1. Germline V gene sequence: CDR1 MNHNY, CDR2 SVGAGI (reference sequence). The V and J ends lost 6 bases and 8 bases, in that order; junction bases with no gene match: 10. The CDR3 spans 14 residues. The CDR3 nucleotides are TGTGCCAGCAGACAGGGGCCCGGGTCCTATGAGCAGTTCTTC. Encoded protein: CASRQGPGSYEQFF.